One T cell receptor (beta chain) is described in this entry. This receptor's antigen is unknown. Per-nucleotide qualities are absent, and no much larger clonotype sits a single base away. This sample was taken from a study of T-cell memory formation after mild COVID-19 (dated by TCRdb to the early 2020s). About the full investigation: TCR sequence clusters from the two donors were found to be largely donor specific. Longitudinal TCRalpha and TCRbeta repertoire sequencing tracked T-cell clones expanding and contracting after mild COVID-19 in a couple of donors. Two young, previously healthy adult volunteers, one female and one male, were included in the cohort.

PBMCs were isolated by Ficoll-Paque density gradient centrifugation. Overall results and qualifications from the work: SARS-CoV-2 specificity of the second-wave clones peaking on day 37 was not confirmed. Some responding clones were detected in pre-infection memory, which suggested that pre-existing cross-reactive memory T cells had joined the SARS-CoV-2 response. Contracting CD4+ clones appeared mostly in the CM and EM memory subsets, whereas CD8+ clones were enriched in EMRA. Balanced CD4/CD8 phenotypes were observed for clones contracting from day 15 to 85, whereas a bias towards CD4+ was observed for a second wave of clones expanding from day 15 to 37. Only two mild cases were covered by the study, and larger cohorts that include severe cases with pre-infection samples were considered necessary.

Cut back by 0 bases and 0 bases, the V and J ends lie 6 bases apart. From the cysteine through the phenylalanine, the CDR3 covers 16 amino acids. The retained sequence is limited to the CDR3, 48 bases, with the frame set at the first base. Taken from the germline V gene, the CDR1 and CDR2 loops are MNHEY and SVGAGI. The run used an Illumina NovaSeq 6000. Using 5'RACE with constant-segment primers, TCRalpha and TCRbeta cDNA libraries were constructed, with sample barcodes and unique molecular identifiers added in the process. RNA was extracted from every sample with Trizol reagent. Library amplification was performed in two PCR steps, and a second sample barcode and Illumina TruSeq adapters were introduced in the second step. Sequencing of the libraries was done on an Illumina NovaSeq, producing 2 x 150 bp paired-end reads. Per the source publication's procedure: Demultiplexing of reads and collapsing into UMI-guided consensus sequences were performed with migec v1.2.7. With mixcr v2.1.11, UMI consensuses were aligned to TRA and TRB V and J templates and assembled into clonotypes. Expanded or contracted clonotypes were those called significant by both edgeR and NoisET, with noise models trained on biological replicates. For edgeR calls, the thresholds were a false discovery rate-adjusted p below 0.01 and a log2 fold-change of 1. PCA with hierarchical clustering of max-normalized trajectories of the 1000 most abundant clonotypes was used as exploratory dynamics analysis. The CD4 or CD8 phenotype of responding clones was assigned using the separately sequenced CD4+ and CD8+ repertoires. TCRdb redid the processing of the public reads, applying fastp at Q25 and MiXCR, and retained in-frame beta chains. Every entry covers one CDR3 protein and lists the most common genes and DNA from its rows. The V and J calls were not made by the authors but by TCRdb's processing. The sample data list roughly 340,000 distinct CDR3 sequences, and less than 25% of these were observed just once. Under 25% of the sample lies in the top ten.

The chain uses TRBV6-5 and TRBJ1-6; the D gene cannot be resolved reliably. The receptor was derived from a man younger than 35 who had mild COVID-19 (a few samples of this study predate the infection). The sample titles of this study are shuffled in the database, so cell type and time point are left out; the donor was told from shared clones. The sample comprised PBMCs or a T cell subset sorted from them (not recorded which). The nucleotides are TGTGCCAGCAGTTACTCTTGGCTCTCCTATAATTCACCCCTCCACTTT. The translation is CASSYSWLSYNSPLHF.